This TCR beta chain was recovered during a study of T-cell memory formation after mild COVID-19. Across the study: TCR clusters mostly belonged to single donors.

By share, this clonotype counts as medium-sized. Its target is not known. V lost 7 bases to trimming and J lost 3 bases; unmatched junction nucleotides: 5. The CDR3 totals 13 residues. Germline V lookup: CDR1 SGHVS, CDR2 FNYEAQ. 5'RACE primed from the constant segment yielded TCR alpha and TCR beta cDNA libraries bearing sample barcodes and UMIs. A single record per CDR3 protein comes from TCRdb applying MiXCR to the 5' RACE reads. The sample holds around 200,000 distinct CDR3 sequences; roughly 17% are singletons and the top ten take roughly 1.9%. General study results and limits: Contracting clones localized mainly to CM and EM when CD4+ and mainly to EMRA when CD8+.

The chain employs TRBV7-6 and TRBJ2-5; 7 bases agree with TRBD1. This sequence originates from an adult woman who had mild COVID-19 (a few samples of this study predate the infection). Cell type and time point are not known. Sample: PBMCs or a T cell subset sorted from them (not recorded which). The CDR3 DNA reads TGTGCCAGCACCCGACAGGGAAAAGAGACCCAGTACTTC. Encoded protein: CASTRQGKETQYF.